The next 13 T cell receptor beta chains were all read from a single sample in a study of metastatic and nonmetastatic thyroid tumors. TCRdb re-called the PCR reads with MiXCR. The sample shows some 41,000 clones, 25% to 35% of them seen only once. Prior to thyroid surgery, none of the patients had received any treatment. The sequenced sample was blood. These receptors came from a male donor with papillary thyroid cancer or a benign thyroid nodule (not recorded which). Some clones in this sample may be carry-over from other donors' samples.

The rearrangement uses TRBV28 and TRBJ1-5, with D unresolved. V dropped 3 bases and J dropped 9 bases, with 9 bases sitting between them. Germline CDR1 and CDR2: MDHEN and SYDVKM. The CDR3 contains 12 residues. CDR3 region: CASSFRGGPQHF. The CDR3 bases are TGTGCCAGCAGTTTCCGTGGCGGGCCCCAGCATTTT.

The CDR3 reads CASSSTGGQYF. In DNA form, the CDR3 reads TGTGCCAGCAGCTCGACTGGTGGGCAGTACTTC. This chain connects TRBV11-2 to TRBJ2-7; D is ambiguous. The V gene's germline CDR1 is SGHAT and CDR2 FQNNGV. Deletions cut 4 bases from V and 9 bases from J, with 10 bases between. The CDR3 loop spans 11 amino acids.

The chain employs TRBV5-5 and TRBJ1-2; tentatively, D is TRBD1 (5 bases). The CDR3 totals 12 residues. V shed 2 bases and J shed 6 bases, with 8 bases lying between them. Germline loops: CDR1 SGHKS, CDR2 YYEKEE (reference sequence). For the CDR3, the DNA is TGTGCCAGCAGCTTCGACAGAGATGGCTACACCTTC. Translation gives CASSFDRDGYTF.

This clone has a count of ten or more. The chain couples TRBV7-3 to TRBJ2-1; D unresolved. The germline gives CDR1 SGHTA, CDR2 FQGTGA. V lost 0 bases, J lost 0 bases, and 6 bases lay in between. The CDR3 is 15 residues long. The CDR3 is CASSLTQSSYNEQFF. In DNA form, the CDR3 reads TGTGCCAGCAGCTTAACCCAGAGCTCCTACAATGAGCAGTTCTTC.

The chain combines TRBV5-1 with TRBJ2-1, with D possibly matching TRBD2 (5 bases). CDR1 SGHRS and CDR2 YFSETQ come from the germline V gene. V was trimmed by 5 bases and J by 0 bases, leaving 12 bases between them. The CDR3 contains 15 residues. The CDR3 nucleotides read TGCGCCAGCAGTACGGACTTTAGCTCCTACAATGAGCAGTTCTTC. Its protein product is CASSTDFSSYNEQFF. Full variable domain (missing parts from reference TRBV5-1 and TRBJ2-1): KAGVTQTPRYLIKTRGQQVTLSCSPISGHRSVSWYQQTPGQGLQFLFEYFSETQRNKGNFPGRFSGRQFSNSRSEMNVSTLELGDSALYLCASSTDFSSYNEQFFGPGTRLTVL.

V is TRBV30 and J is TRBJ2-2, with D unclear. The germline CDR1 and CDR2 sequences are GTSNPN and SVGIG (reference sequence). The V end was cut by 0 bases, the J end by 9 bases, with 8 bases between. This CDR3 region has 12 residues. The CDR3 DNA is TGTGCCTGGAGTGTGGGTAGCTGGGAGCTGTTTTTT. Its translation is CAWSVGSWELFF.

This clone showed up just once. The chain employs TRBV30 and TRBJ2-7; D may match TRBD1 or TRBD2 (5 bases each). Trimming left V 7 bases short and J 2 bases short, with 12 bases between. Looked up from germline, CDR1 is GTSNPN and CDR2 is SVGIG (reference sequence). The CDR3 covers 12 residues. CDR3 amino acids: CAYNTGPYEQYF. The CDR3 DNA sequence: TGTGCCTATAATACGGGACCCTACGAGCAGTACTTC.

This clone is classed as medium-sized. This chain uses TRBV20-1 with TRBJ1-6, with unresolved D. V dropped 0 bases and J dropped 6 bases, with 0 bases sitting between them. Germline CDR1 reads DFQATT; CDR2 reads SNEGSKA (reference sequence). The CDR3 is 11 amino acids. CDR3 nucleotides: TGCAGTGCTAGAGATAATTCACCCCTCCACTTT. Protein: CSARDNSPLHF.

This clone was detected ten times or more. V is TRBV28 and J is TRBJ2-7; D assignment may be TRBD1 or TRBD2 (5 bases each). Between the trimmed V and J ends, which lost 10 bases and 0 bases, there was a span of 16 bases. The CDR3 runs 14 residues. CDR1 and CDR2 (germline): MDHEN, SYDVKM. CDR3 amino acids: CAIGTPGASYEQYF. The CDR3 region has the DNA TGTGCCATTGGGACCCCAGGCGCCTCCTACGAGCAGTACTTC. The whole variable domain, filled in from reference TRBV28 and TRBJ2-7, reads DVKVTQSSRYLVKRTGEKVFLECVQDMDHENMFWYRQDPGLGLRLIYFSYDVKMKEKGDIPEGYSVSREKKERFSLILESASTNQTSMYLCAIGTPGASYEQYFGPGTRLTVT.

This clone has just a few counts. A junction boundary mismatches the germline segment, possibly from a read error. The V gene is TRBV6-1, the J gene TRBJ2-1, with 11 nucleotides matching TRBD1. CDR1 and CDR2 from the germline V gene are MNHNS and SASEGT. CDR3 length equals 16 residues. CDR3 amino acids: CARSRERTGGGLDLFF. For the CDR3, the DNA is TGTGCCCGCAGTCGAGAAAGGACAGGGGGCGGCCTAGATTTGTTCTTC.

This clone appeared many times. CDR3 DNA: TGTGCCAGCAGCCAAAGAAAGGGCGGGAGAAGGTACAATGAGCAGTTCTTC. This gives the protein CASSQRKGGRRYNEQFF. The chain combines TRBV7-9 with TRBJ2-1, with 7 bases matching TRBD2. The length of the CDR3 is 17 residues. The germline CDR1 and CDR2 sequences are SEHNR and FQNEAQ (reference sequence). The trim removed 5 bases at V and 4 bases at J, leaving 14 bases unmatched.

Points on this clone: A junction boundary mismatches the germline segment, possibly from a read error. This CDR3 is also generated by other DNA sequences in the sample. The V gene is TRBV6-1, the J gene TRBJ2-2; 7 bases map to TRBD1. The CDR3 is 13 amino acids. Germline CDR1 is MNHNS and CDR2 is SASEGT. The CDR3 here is CASSRGRGGELFF. The CDR3 nucleotides are TGTGCCAGCAGTAGGGGGCGAGGTGGGGAGCTTTTTTTT.

The rearrangement joins TRBV20-1 to TRBJ1-5; D is undetermined. This CDR3 is 16 amino acids long. V was clipped by 0 bases and J by 0 bases, with 12 bases between them. CDR1 and CDR2 (germline): DFQATT, SNEGSKA (reference sequence). CDR3 residues: CSARDFDIDSNQPQHF. In DNA, the CDR3 is TGCAGTGCTAGAGATTTCGACATCGATAGCAATCAGCCCCAGCATTTT.